Listed below are T cell receptor beta chains from one sample, sequenced in a study of radiation and T cells in renal cell carcinoma. Method: immunoSEQ multiplex PCR; TCRdb's copy keeps in-frame clones and lacks some. The table shows about 78,000 clones, with roughly 87% occurring only once. This specimen was blood, taken from a patient whose treatment included radiotherapy and nephrectomy. The receptors were sampled from a woman aged 70-85 years with renal cell carcinoma. The CDR3 runs from the conserved cysteine through the conserved F or W. A D gene is named only where the DNA matches it firmly. Part of the rows lack a size; the others show once, few, many or a class for expanded clones.

NA | 15 | NA | TRBJ1-5 | TRBV12-5 | TGTGCTAGTGGTTTGGTACGGGTTCGGGCTCAGCCCCAGCATTTT | CASGLVRVRAQPQHF
NA | 15 | NA | TRBJ2-7 | TRBV29-1 | TGCAGCGTTGAGACCTGGGCAGGTCGTACCTACGAGCAGTACTTC | CSVETWAGRTYEQYF
NA | 15 | NA | TRBJ2-7 | TRBV7-2 | TGTGCCAGCAGCTTAGCGGGGGGCTCCTACTACGAGCAGTACTTC | CASSLAGGSYYEQYF
NA | 19 | NA | TRBJ1-5 | TRBV6-1 | TGTGCCAGCAGTGAAGATCGAGGCAGGGGATCTTATAGCAATCAGCCCCAGCATTTT | CASSEDRGRGSYSNQPQHF
NA | 15 | NA | TRBJ1-2 | TRBV5-1 | TGCGCCAGCAGCTTGGGGGACGGGGGCAACTATGGCTACACCTTC | CASSLGDGGNYGYTF
NA | 15 | NA | TRBJ2-1 | TRBV27 | TGTGCCAGCAGTGCTGAGGGCGGTAACTACAATGAGCAGTTCTTC | CASSAEGGNYNEQFF
NA | 14 | NA | TRBJ1-2 | TRBV5-1 | TGCGCCAGCAGCTTAAACAGCGTAAACTATGGCTACACCTTC | CASSLNSVNYGYTF
TRBD2 | 15 | NA | TRBJ2-5 | TRBV5-4 | TGTGCCAGCAGCTTGGTGGGCGGGGGTCGAGAGACCCAGTACTTC | CASSLVGGGRETQYF
TRBD2 | 15 | NA | TRBJ2-7 | TRBV11-3 | TGTGCCAGCAGCTACGGGACTAGCGGTTCGGCCGAGCAGTACTTC | CASSYGTSGSAEQYF
NA | 15 | NA | TRBJ2-3 | TRBV29-1 | TGCAGCGCCGCGGACGGATTGAGGAGCACAGATACGCAGTATTTT | CSAADGLRSTDTQYF
NA | 14 | NA | TRBJ2-2 | TRBV11-3 | TGTGCCAGCAGCGAAACAAGAGGCACCGGGGAGCTGTTTTTT | CASSETRGTGELFF
NA | 13 | NA | TRBJ1-1 | TRBV5-1 | TGCGCCAGCAGCTTGAGAGTGAACACTGAAGCTTTCTTT | CASSLRVNTEAFF
NA | 12 | NA | TRBJ1-1 | TRBV2 | TGTGCCAGCACCCGGCAGAACACTGAAGCTTTCTTT | CASTRQNTEAFF
TRBD1 | 14 | NA | TRBJ2-7 | TRBV14 | TGTGCCAGCAGGCTACAGGGGGCGTCCTACGAGCAGTACTTC | CASRLQGASYEQYF
TRBD1 | 14 | NA | TRBJ2-7 | TRBV5-1 | TGCGCCAGCAGCCCAAGGACAGGGGGCCACGAGCAGTACTTC | CASSPRTGGHEQYF
TRBD1 | 12 | NA | TRBJ2-4 | TRBV30 | TGTGCCTGGAGGACAGGGTTTAACATTCAGTACTTC | CAWRTGFNIQYF
NA | 12 | NA | TRBJ2-3 | TRBV7-2 | TGTGCCAGCAGCTTAGTTGGAGATACGCAGTATTTT | CASSLVGDTQYF
NA | 15 | NA | TRBJ1-5 | TRBV19 | TGTGCCAGTAGTTCGGGACTTACTAGCAATCAGCCCCAGCATTTT | CASSSGLTSNQPQHF
NA | 17 | NA | TRBJ1-5 | TRBV5-5 | TGTGCCAGCAGCTCTAACCCTCAGGCTATTAGCAATCAGCCCCAGCATTTT | CASSSNPQAISNQPQHF
NA | 13 | NA | TRBJ2-7 | TRBV28 | TGTGCCAGCAGTTTCTCCGAGACCTACGAGCAGTACTTC | CASSFSETYEQYF
NA | 11 | NA | TRBJ2-5 | TRBV11-3 | TGTGCCAGCAGCTTTACCGGGACCCAGTACTTC | CASSFTGTQYF
NA | 13 | NA | TRBJ2-1 | TRBV9 | TGTGCCAGCAGCGCACTGATCTACAATGAGCAGTTCTTC | CASSALIYNEQFF
NA | 16 | NA | TRBJ1-2 | TRBV9 | TGTGCCAGCAGCCCCATGGGGCAGTTCTCAAACTATGGCTACACCTTC | CASSPMGQFSNYGYTF
TRBD1 | 15 | NA | TRBJ1-6 | TRBV6-1 | TGTGCCAGCAGGCTTGGACAGGGTGATAATTCACCCCTCCACTTT | CASRLGQGDNSPLHF
TRBD2 | 17 | NA | TRBJ2-3 | TRBV9 | TGTGCCAGCACGAGACGGAAAGCGGGGGGGCGGACAGATACGCAGTATTTT | CASTRRKAGGRTDTQYF
NA | 13 | few | TRBJ1-3 | TRBV30 | TGTGCCTGGAGTGTTTTGGTTGGAAACACCATATATTTT | CAWSVLVGNTIYF
TRBD1 | 17 | NA | TRBJ1-1 | TRBV18 | TGTGCCAGCTCACCCGGGACAGGGAACAAACGTAGCACTGAAGCTTTCTTT | CASSPGTGNKRSTEAFF